This entry concerns a single T cell receptor beta chain. The entry originates in a study of blood T cell repertoires in COVID-19. This CDR3 is 16 amino acids long. CDR1 and CDR2 from the germline V gene are KGHSH and LQKENI. Trimming removed 0 bases from V and 10 bases from J, with 19 bases in between. TCRdb's table, derived via immunoSEQ multiplex PCR, lists solely in-frame clones and lacks some. The repertoire includes hundreds of thousands of clones, about 87% of them detected once, and around 8% sits in the top ten. The sequencing input was peripheral blood. This clonotype originated in a woman between 45 and 60 years old who had recovered from COVID-19. The rearrangement links TRBV18 to TRBJ2-1; D is possibly TRBD2 (6 bases). The DNA for the CDR3 is TGTGCCAGCTCACCACCGGGAGGAGGTCGCCGCGGCGAGCAGTTCTTC. Its protein is CASSPPGGGRRGEQFF. Using reference TRBV18 and TRBJ2-1 for the parts outside the CDR3, the full variable domain is NAGVMQNPRHLVRRRGQEARLRCSPMKGHSHVYWYRQLPEEGLKFMVYLQKENIIDESGMPKERFSAEFPKEGPSILRIQQVVRGDSAAYFCASSPPGGGRRGEQFFGPGTRLTVL.